These 10 T cell receptor beta chains share one sample of origin, sequenced in a study of shared T cell receptors in the human thymus (dated by TCRdb to the early 2020s). Library construction relied on the immunoSEQ multiplex PCR assay. TCRdb took over this immuneACCESS table, retaining in-frame rearrangements with V and J assigned. Such tables are incomplete; in checked studies, under half of the missing clones stem from an unresolved V gene, and the remainder is unexplained. The sample table holds almost 550,000 clones, of which roughly 74% were seen once. 0.013% of the sample goes to the ten largest clones. This same sample was also taken into another study, of human thymus T cells.

Sequencing was performed on thymocytes. The receptors stem from a boy in the first two years of life with a congenital heart defect. Donor details come from another sample of the same person, matched by shared clones.

The rearrangement joins TRBV7-2 to TRBJ2-7, with D possibly TRBD2 on 5 matching bases. V was cut by 5 bases and J by 2 bases, with 16 bases left in between. The CDR3 runs to 15 residues. Germline-derived CDR1 and CDR2 are SGHTA and FQGNSA. CDR3 DNA: TGTGCCAGCAGCCCGTGGGCCGGGAACCCCTACGAGCAGTACTTC. Translation gives CASSPWAGNPYEQYF.

The chain joins TRBV27 to TRBJ2-2; 8 bases are a match to TRBD1. Germline assignment: CDR1 MNHEY and CDR2 SMNVEV (reference sequence). The CDR3 has 15 amino acids. The trim removed 3 bases at V and 7 bases at J, leaving 7 bases unmatched. CDR3 coding DNA: TGTGCCAGCAGTTTTGAGACAGGGGAACACGGGGAGCTGTTTTTT. Encoded protein: CASSFETGEHGELFF.

The rearrangement uses TRBV28 and TRBJ2-7, with 11 bases fitting TRBD1. The CDR3 extends over 15 amino acids. V was pared by 6 bases and J by 6 bases, with 10 bases of the junction left unmatched. Germline V gene sequence: CDR1 MDHEN, CDR2 SYDVKM. CDR3 in DNA: TGTGCCAGCAGCAACAGGGACAGGGGGATCTGCGAGCAGTACTTC. Residues: CASSNRDRGICEQYF.

This sequence joins TRBV28 and TRBJ2-1; 12 positions agree with TRBD2. This CDR3 is 16 amino acids long. From germline, CDR1 is MDHEN and CDR2 SYDVKM. The junction had 5 bases not matched to a gene; V was cut back by 0 bases and J by 8 bases. The CDR3, as DNA: TGTGCCAGCAGTTTATGCTCGACTAGCGGGGGCTATGAGCAGTTCTTC. Protein product: CASSLCSTSGGYEQFF. Using reference TRBV28 and TRBJ2-1 for the parts outside the CDR3, the full variable domain is DVKVTQSSRYLVKRTGEKVFLECVQDMDHENMFWYRQDPGLGLRLIYFSYDVKMKEKGDIPEGYSVSREKKERFSLILESASTNQTSMYLCASSLCSTSGGYEQFFGPGTRLTVL.

This clone was recorded a few times. This chain links TRBV5-1 with TRBJ1-3; 9 nucleotides line up with TRBD1. CDR1 and CDR2 (germline): SGHRS, YFSETQ. J lost 3 bases, V lost 0 bases, and 4 bases had no gene match. CDR3 length: 16 residues. This chain's CDR3 is CASSLVGDRVGNTIYF. The CDR3 DNA follows: TGCGCCAGCAGCTTGGTGGGGGACAGGGTTGGAAACACCATATATTTT.

This clone occurred once. The chain carries TRBV11-3 and TRBJ2-4; 7 bases align to TRBD1. In germline, CDR1 is SGHNT, CDR2 YENEEA. After removal of 4 bases from V and 1 base from J, the junction contained 10 bases not matched to a gene. The CDR3 consists of 17 residues. CDR3 DNA: TGTGCCAGCAGCTCCTTAGACAGGGAATACGCCAAAAACATTCAGTACTTC. The encoded protein is CASSSLDREYAKNIQYF.

The chain couples TRBV27 to TRBJ1-3, with 8 bases aligning to TRBD1. Germline-derived CDR1 and CDR2 are MNHEY and SMNVEV (reference sequence). Trimming at V came to 4 bases and at J to 4 bases, leaving 9 bases not matched to a gene. This CDR3 comprises 16 residues. The CDR3 sequence: CASSSQTGEGGNTIYF. Here the CDR3 DNA reads TGTGCCAGCAGTTCGCAGACAGGGGAGGGCGGAAACACCATATATTTT.

This chain links TRBV10-3 with TRBJ2-1; 11 nucleotides align to TRBD2. V trimming: 3 bases; J trimming: 7 bases; junction bases outside the gene matches: 5. This CDR3 comprises 15 residues. The germline gives CDR1 ENHRY, CDR2 SYGVKD. CDR3 sequence reads: CAISEGRLAGNEQFF. The CDR3 nucleotides read TGTGCCATCAGTGAAGGGAGACTAGCGGGGAATGAGCAGTTCTTC.

The rearrangement links TRBV4-2 to TRBJ2-3; TRBD2 might be the D (5 bases). The CDR3 covers 17 residues. Trimming removed 0 bases from V and 5 bases from J, with 18 bases in between. Germline V gene data show CDR1 as LGHNA and CDR2 as YNFKEQ. CDR3 amino acids: CASSQDGPGTPGDTQYF. DNA for the CDR3: TGTGCCAGCAGCCAAGATGGGCCGGGAACCCCGGGAGATACGCAGTATTTT.

This sequence joins TRBV12-5 and TRBJ2-2; the D gene is possibly TRBD2 (6 bases). V lost 2 bases and J lost 0, with 13 bases in between. The CDR3 contains 17 residues. Looked up from germline, CDR1 is LGHNT and CDR2 is FRNRAP. The CDR3 loop reads CASGLPPGTPNTGELFF. CDR3 in DNA: TGTGCTAGTGGTTTGCCCCCCGGGACTCCGAACACCGGGGAGCTGTTTTTT.